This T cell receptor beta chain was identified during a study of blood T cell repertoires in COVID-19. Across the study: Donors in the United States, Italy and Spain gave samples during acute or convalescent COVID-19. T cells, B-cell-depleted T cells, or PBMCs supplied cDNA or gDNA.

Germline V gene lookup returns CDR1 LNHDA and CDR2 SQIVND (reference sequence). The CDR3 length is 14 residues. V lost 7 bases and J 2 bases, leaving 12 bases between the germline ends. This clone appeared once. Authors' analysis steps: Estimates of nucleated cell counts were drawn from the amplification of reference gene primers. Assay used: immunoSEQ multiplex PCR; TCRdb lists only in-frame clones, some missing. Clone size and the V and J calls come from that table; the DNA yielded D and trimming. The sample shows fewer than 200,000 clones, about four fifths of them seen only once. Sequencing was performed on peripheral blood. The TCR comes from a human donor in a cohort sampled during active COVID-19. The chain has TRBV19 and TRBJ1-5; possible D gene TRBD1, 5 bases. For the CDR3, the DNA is TGTGCCAGTACGGAGGGGTGGGGCAATCAGCCCCAGCATTTT. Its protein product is CASTEGWGNQPQHF.